The 6 T cell receptor beta chains below all came from one sample that was sequenced in a study of blood T cells in healthy people across ages. PCR was performed a second time for about 7 to 11 cycles using a sample-barcoded 5' primer and a J-beta primer mix. In TCRdb, the 5' RACE reads were re-called with MiXCR into one record per CDR3 protein. The table shows around 1,000,000 distinct CDR3 sequences, with 25% occurring only once. This sample was also put to use in a study of T cells of mothers and their children.

Sequenced input: blood. The receptor set was obtained from a girl under 10 years old in good health.

J is TRBJ1-2 and V is TRBV9; TRBD1 agrees at 12 bases. This CDR3 contains 16 residues. CDR1 and CDR2 from the germline V gene are SGDLS and YYNGEE. V trimming: 0 bases; J trimming: 6 bases; junction bases outside the gene matches: 6. This chain's CDR3 is CASSVDPGQGANGYTF. CDR3 bases: TGTGCCAGCAGCGTAGATCCGGGACAGGGGGCAAATGGCTACACCTTC.

This clonotype has a handful of counts. The V gene is TRBV20-1, the J gene TRBJ1-1; the match to TRBD1 covers 7 bases. The trim removed 4 bases at V and 1 base at J, leaving 3 bases unmatched. CDR1 is DFQATT and CDR2 is SNEGSKA in the germline V gene (reference sequence). The CDR3 runs 13 residues. The CDR3 nucleotides read TGCAGTGCTACCGGGACAGAGAACACTGAAGCTTTCTTT. It encodes CSATGTENTEAFF.

This clonotype has more than one count but fewer than ten. The genes are TRBV5-1 and TRBJ2-1, with TRBD1 matching over 7 bases. The CDR3 spans 14 residues. V lost 3 bases, J lost 9 bases, and 9 bases stayed unmatched. The germline CDR1 and CDR2 sequences are SGHRS and YFSETQ. The CDR3 coding sequence is TGCGCCAGCAGCTCCGGTACAGGGGTTAGTGAGCAGTTCTTC. Residues: CASSSGTGVSEQFF.

The CDR3 sequence: CASSETDTDTQYF. The CDR3 DNA reads TGTGCCAGCAGTGAGACAGACACAGATACGCAGTATTTT. The chain couples TRBV6-4 to TRBJ2-3; perhaps TRBD1 as D (5 bases). Trimming removed 3 bases at V and 2 bases at J, with 6 bases between. Germline V CDR1 and CDR2: MRHNA, SNTAGT. CDR3 length: 13 amino acids.

This clonotype was detected a few times. J is TRBJ2-2 and V is TRBV14; D gene uncertain. V lost 1 base, J lost 7 bases, and 7 bases lay in between. The CDR3 covers 13 residues. Germline V CDR1 and CDR2: SGHDN, FVKESK. The CDR3 region is CASSQAPHGELFF. CDR3 nucleotides: TGTGCCAGCAGCCAAGCGCCCCACGGGGAGCTGTTTTTT.

The V gene is TRBV12-3 or TRBV12-4, the J gene TRBJ2-7, with 8 bases aligning to TRBD1. V was clipped by 4 bases and J by 6 bases; unmatched bases: 5. The length of the CDR3 is 13 residues. The CDR3 protein is CASSSGQGLEQYF. The CDR3 DNA reads as TGTGCCAGCAGTTCCGGACAGGGCCTCGAGCAGTACTTC.